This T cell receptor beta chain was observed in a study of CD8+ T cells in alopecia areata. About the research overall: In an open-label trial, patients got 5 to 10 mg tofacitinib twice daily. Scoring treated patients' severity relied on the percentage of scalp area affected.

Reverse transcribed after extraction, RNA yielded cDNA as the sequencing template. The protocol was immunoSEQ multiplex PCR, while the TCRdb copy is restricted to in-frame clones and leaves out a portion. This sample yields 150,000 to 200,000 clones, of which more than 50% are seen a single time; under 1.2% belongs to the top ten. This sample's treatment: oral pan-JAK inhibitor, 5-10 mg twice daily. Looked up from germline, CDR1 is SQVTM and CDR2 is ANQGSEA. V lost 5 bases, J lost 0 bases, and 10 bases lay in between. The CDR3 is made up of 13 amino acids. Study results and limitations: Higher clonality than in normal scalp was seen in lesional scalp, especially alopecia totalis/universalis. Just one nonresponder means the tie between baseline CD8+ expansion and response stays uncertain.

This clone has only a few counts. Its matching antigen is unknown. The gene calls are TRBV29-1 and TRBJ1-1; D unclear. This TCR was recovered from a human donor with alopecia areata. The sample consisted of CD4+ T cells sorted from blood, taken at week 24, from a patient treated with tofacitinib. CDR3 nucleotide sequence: TGCAGCGTTATCCGACAAATGAACACTGAAGCTTTCTTT. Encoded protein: CSVIRQMNTEAFF.